One sample yielded the 18 T cell receptor beta chains listed below, sequenced in a study of technical replicates of blood from a few donors. Profiled with immunoSEQ multiplex PCR; TCRdb holds only in-frame clones, not every one. The sample comprises about 94,000 clones, more than 90% of which are singletons, and roughly 0.22% rests with the top ten. Specimen: T cells isolated from PBMCs. The receptor set was obtained from a human donor in good health.

The CDR3 region has the DNA TGTGCCAGCAGTGAACAGCGGGAGGGCGAGCAGTACTTC. Translating it yields CASSEQREGEQYF. The chain is built from TRBV6-1 and TRBJ2-7, with TRBD2 matching over 10 bases. The CDR3 is made up of 13 amino acids. Germline trimming cut 2 bases from V and 6 bases from J; bases unmatched to any gene: 1. CDR1 is MNHNS and CDR2 is SASEGT in the germline V gene.

The CDR3 here is CASTRDSGANYGYTF. The CDR3 DNA reads TGTGCCAGCACCCGGGACAGCGGAGCTAACTATGGCTACACCTTC. The chain combines TRBV6-1 with TRBJ1-2, with 7 bases fitting TRBD1. Trimming took 7 bases from V and 0 from J; bases not matched to a gene: 8. The CDR3 runs to 15 residues. Germline V gene lookup returns CDR1 MNHNS and CDR2 SASEGT.

J is TRBJ2-3 and V is TRBV9; a possible D gene is TRBD2 (5 bases). The CDR3 runs 13 residues. Trimming left V 5 bases short and J 4 bases short, with 11 bases between. CDR1 and CDR2 from the germline V gene are SGDLS and YYNGEE. Here the CDR3 DNA reads TGTGCCAGCAGTTACCCGGAGGCAGATACGCAGTATTTT. This translates into CASSYPEADTQYF.

The chain carries TRBV20-1 and TRBJ2-2, with a weak D call TRBD2 (5 bases). The CDR3 contains 11 residues. Trimming shortened V by 5 bases and J by 11 bases, and 12 bases separated the two germline ends. In germline, CDR1 is DFQATT, CDR2 SNEGSKA (reference sequence). The CDR3 DNA reads as TGCAGTGCTCCAAGGACTCCAGAGCTGTTTTTT. Its protein is CSAPRTPELFF.

The genes are TRBV13 and TRBJ1-1; D is possibly TRBD1 (6 bases). Germline assignment: CDR1 PRHDT and CDR2 FYEKMQ (reference sequence). The length of the CDR3 is 16 residues. Trimming removed 5 bases at V and 3 bases at J, with 19 bases between. The CDR3 sequence is CASSTAETQGHTEAFF. The CDR3 DNA reads TGTGCCAGCAGCACGGCCGAGACACAGGGACACACTGAAGCTTTCTTT.

The chain recombines TRBV7-6 with TRBJ2-2; possible D gene TRBD2, 6 bases. CDR3 length: 15 residues. In germline, CDR1 is SGHVS, CDR2 FNYEAQ. V lost 4 bases and J lost 3, with 12 bases in between. CDR3 in amino acids: CASSYPGLYTGELFF. CDR3 nucleotide sequence: TGTGCCAGCAGCTACCCGGGACTTTACACCGGGGAGCTGTTTTTT.

The DNA of the CDR3 is TGTGCCAGCAAGTTTACAGGGGACTACGAGCAGTACTTC. It yields the protein CASKFTGDYEQYF. The chain couples TRBV11-3 to TRBJ2-7; 7 bases are shared with TRBD1. The CDR3 loop spans 13 amino acids. Germline lookup yields CDR1 SGHNT and CDR2 YENEEA. V lost 7 bases, J lost 3 bases, and 6 bases stayed unmatched.

CDR3 nucleotides: TGTGCCAGCAGCGTTATAGCGGGAGCCACCAATGAGCAGTTCTTC. Its translation: CASSVIAGATNEQFF. The chain combines TRBV7-9 with TRBJ2-1; 9 bases agree with TRBD2. CDR1 and CDR2 from the germline V gene are SEHNR and FQNEAQ (reference sequence). The CDR3 sequence is 15 residues long. V gave up 5 bases and J gave up 6 bases; unmatched junction bases: 8.

The rearrangement joins TRBV7-9 to TRBJ1-1; D unclear. V lost 2 bases, J lost 5 bases, and 15 bases lay in between. The CDR3 runs 15 residues. Germline CDR1 and CDR2: SEHNR and FQNEAQ (reference sequence). The CDR3 nucleotides read TGTGCCAGCAGCTTATCGGGGATCCGCCTTACTGAAGCTTTCTTT. It codes for CASSLSGIRLTEAFF.

V gene TRBV27 combines with J gene TRBJ1-6; TRBD1 aligns across 7 bases. The germline CDR1 and CDR2 sequences are MNHEY and SMNVEV (reference sequence). CDR3 length: 15 amino acids. V lost 2 bases to trimming and J lost 13 bases; unmatched junction nucleotides: 11. CDR3 DNA: TGTGCCAGCAGTTTAGAGCCTCCACAGGGGTATCCCCTCCACTTT. Its protein product is CASSLEPPQGYPLHF.

The chain is built from TRBV10-3 and TRBJ1-2; D is undetermined. The ends were cut back, 10 bases at V and 4 bases at J, with 22 bases in the middle. The CDR3 sequence is 15 residues long. Germline CDR1 is ENHRY and CDR2 is SYGVKD. The CDR3 nucleotides read TGTGCCACCCGCATCGTTCGGAGCTCGGGCTATGGCTACACCTTC. Encoded protein: CATRIVRSSGYGYTF.

The V and J genes are TRBV4-1 and TRBJ2-7; 10 bases line up with TRBD1. The junction had 5 bases not matched to a gene; V was cut back by 4 bases and J by 2 bases. Germline V gives CDR1 MGHRA, CDR2 YSYEKL. This CDR3 contains 15 residues. CDR3 sequence (DNA): TGCGCCAGCAGCCCGGCCGGGACAGGGGCCTACGAGCAGTACTTC. Its translation: CASSPAGTGAYEQYF.

This clone was seen just once. The chain uses TRBV29-1 and TRBJ2-3; 9 bases are a match to TRBD2. Trimming took 4 bases from V and 2 from J; bases not matched to a gene: 4. The CDR3 is 14 amino acids. The V gene's germline CDR1 is SQVTM and CDR2 ANQGSEA. The CDR3 loop is CSVASGGTTDTQYF. The CDR3 bases are TGCAGCGTTGCAAGCGGGGGGACCACAGATACGCAGTATTTT.

The chain carries TRBV2 and TRBJ2-5; 10 bases are shared with TRBD1. Unmatched junction bases numbered 8, after V lost 5 bases and J lost 5 bases. The CDR3 runs to 15 residues. CDR1 SNHLY and CDR2 FYNNEI come from the germline V gene. The CDR3 DNA reads as TGTGCCAGCAGTAGGGACAGGGGATTTACTGAGACCCAGTACTTC. This codes for CASSRDRGFTETQYF. Variable domain in full (rest from reference TRBV2 and TRBJ2-5): EPEVTQTPSHQVTQMGQEVILRCVPISNHLYFYWYRQILGQKVEFLVSFYNNEISEKSEIFDDQFSVERPDGSNFTLKIRSTKLEDSAMYFCASSRDRGFTETQYFGPGTRLLVL.

The chain recombines TRBV5-1 with TRBJ2-1; 12 bases are a match to TRBD2. This CDR3 has 14 residues. Germline-derived CDR1 and CDR2 are SGHRS and YFSETQ. Losses at the gene ends were 6 bases for V and 6 bases for J; bases not matched to a gene: 4. CDR3: CASTGTSGSNEQFF. The CDR3 coding sequence is TGCGCCAGCACCGGGACTAGCGGGTCCAATGAGCAGTTCTTC.

V usage is TRBV14 and J usage is TRBJ2-3; possibly TRBD2 for D (6 bases). This CDR3 is 13 amino acids long. V lost 2 bases and J 4 bases, leaving 7 bases between the germline ends. From germline, CDR1 is SGHDN and CDR2 FVKESK. The CDR3, as DNA: TGTGCCAGCAGCCAATTAGCGGCAGATACGCAGTATTTT. Amino acids: CASSQLAADTQYF. Drawing the rest from reference TRBV14 and TRBJ2-3, the complete variable domain is EAGVTQFPSHSVIEKGQTVTLRCDPISGHDNLYWYRRVMGKEIKFLLHFVKESKQDESGMPNNRFLAERTGGTYSTLKVQPAELEDSGVYFCASSQLAADTQYFGPGTRLTVL.

The V call is TRBV5-4, the J call TRBJ2-7, with D perhaps matching TRBD1 (6 bases). Trimming pared 1 base from V and 3 bases from J, leaving 11 bases between. CDR1 and CDR2 (germline): SGHNT, YYREEE (reference sequence). There are 14 residues in the CDR3. CDR3 DNA: TGTGCCAGCAGCTTGACAGGCAGGGGCTACGAGCAGTACTTC. This gives the protein CASSLTGRGYEQYF.

Comments on this clone: The sample contains more than one DNA sequence encoding this CDR3. The CDR3 DNA reads as TGTGCCAGCAGTTTATCGTACGAGCAGTACTTC. As protein: CASSLSYEQYF. The genes are TRBV2 and TRBJ2-7; D is undetermined. V lost 5 bases and J 4 bases, leaving 6 bases between the germline ends. Germline-derived CDR1 and CDR2 are SNHLY and FYNNEI. CDR3 length: 11 amino acids.